Listed below are T cell receptor beta chains from one sample, sequenced in a study of blood T cell repertoires in COVID-19. Some clones are missing from TCRdb's copy, which holds only in-frame ones; the method was immunoSEQ multiplex PCR. The table lists tens of thousands of clones, around 89% of them singletons. The sequenced sample consisted of peripheral blood. These receptors all come from a man aged 55 to 70 with acute or convalescent COVID-19. Both conserved end residues are part of each CDR3. The D gene is left open where the match is weak. Clone size is shown for a subset of rows, as once, few, many or a class of expanded clone.

TRBD1,TRBJ2-7,TRBV3-1/TRBV3-2,.,CASSQGATGGYEQYF,TGTGCCAGCAGCCAAGGGGCGACAGGGGGCTACGAGCAGTACTTC
TRBD2,TRBJ2-7,TRBV11-3,.,CASSFNLAGVGSYEQYF,TGTGCCAGCAGCTTTAATCTAGCGGGAGTAGGGTCCTACGAGCAGTACTTC
.,TRBJ2-7,TRBV7-2,.,CASSLGSGSYEQYF,TGTGCCAGCAGCTTAGGCTCGGGCTCCTACGAGCAGTACTTC
TRBD1,TRBJ1-5,TRBV7-8,.,CASSLARDRWTESNQPQHF,TGTGCCAGCAGCTTAGCGAGGGACAGGTGGACGGAAAGCAATCAGCCCCAGCATTTT
TRBD1,TRBJ2-7,TRBV19,.,CASSYDRGYEQYF,TGTGCCAGTAGCTATGACAGGGGCTACGAGCAGTACTTC
.,TRBJ2-7,TRBV28,.,CASSPTGQYEQYF,TGTGCCAGCAGTCCAACAGGGCAGTACGAGCAGTACTTC
.,TRBJ2-1,TRBV2,.,CASSGWQGSYNEQFF,TGTGCCAGCAGTGGCTGGCAGGGATCCTACAATGAGCAGTTCTTC
.,TRBJ2-1,TRBV19,.,CASSIDSEVVSGEQFF,TGTGCCAGTAGTATAGATAGCGAGGTAGTGTCCGGTGAGCAGTTCTTC
TRBD1,TRBJ1-5,TRBV19,.,CASLSRTGKENQPQHF,TGTGCCAGCCTGTCACGGACAGGGAAAGAAAATCAGCCCCAGCATTTT
TRBD2,TRBJ2-7,TRBV6-6,.,CASSPGGGRVSYEQYF,TGTGCCAGCAGCCCCGGAGGCGGGAGGGTATCCTACGAGCAGTACTTC
TRBD2,TRBJ2-1,TRBV7-9,.,CASSSSGRGYNEQFF,TGTGCCAGCAGCTCCAGCGGGAGGGGATACAATGAGCAGTTCTTC
.,TRBJ1-5,TRBV19,.,CASSIQVRGGNQPQHF,TGTGCCAGTAGTATCCAGGTCAGGGGAGGCAATCAGCCCCAGCATTTT
TRBD1,TRBJ2-4,TRBV6-2/TRBV6-3,.,CASSHWTGEERSKNIQYF,TGTGCCAGCAGTCACTGGACAGGGGAAGAGAGGTCCAAAAACATTCAGTACTTC
.,TRBJ1-2,TRBV5-6,.,CASSPLAGNYGYTF,TGTGCCAGCAGCCCTTTGGCGGGAAACTATGGCTACACCTTC
.,TRBJ2-5,TRBV5-1,.,CASSRNREPAETQYF,TGCGCCAGCAGCCGAAACCGGGAGCCCGCGGAGACCCAGTACTTC
.,TRBJ2-7,TRBV12-2,.,CASRLKRQGPSGRYYEQYF,TGTGCAAGTCGCTTAAAGCGGCAGGGGCCTAGCGGGAGGTACTACGAGCAGTACTTC
TRBD2,TRBJ2-1,TRBV18,.,CASSPGTSFEDEQFF,TGTGCCAGCTCACCGGGGACTAGTTTTGAGGATGAGCAGTTCTTC
TRBD2,TRBJ2-5,TRBV19,.,CASSIPAGGQETQYF,TGTGCCAGTAGTATACCAGCGGGAGGCCAAGAGACCCAGTACTTC
TRBD1,TRBJ2-2,TRBV3-1/TRBV3-2,.,CASSQTGFPGELFF,TGTGCCAGCAGCCAGACAGGGTTTCCCGGGGAGCTGTTTTTT
.,TRBJ2-7,TRBV5-1,.,CASSSLPRSKRYEQYF,TGCGCCAGCAGCTCCCTCCCCAGGTCCAAGCGGTACGAGCAGTACTTC
TRBD1,TRBJ2-1,TRBV5-1,.,CASSFGDRGQNEQFF,TGCGCCAGCAGCTTTGGGGACAGGGGGCAGAATGAGCAGTTCTTC
TRBD1,TRBJ1-4,TRBV7-9,.,CASSSDRIGEKLFF,TGTGCCAGCAGCTCGGACAGGATCGGTGAAAAACTGTTTTTT
TRBD2,TRBJ2-1,TRBV7-2,.,CASSLGGLGSYNEQFF,TGTGCCAGCAGCTTGGGGGGACTAGGCTCCTACAATGAGCAGTTCTTC
.,TRBJ1-5,TRBV11-2,.,CASSASGAVNQPQHF,TGTGCCAGCAGCGCTTCAGGGGCCGTTAATCAGCCCCAGCATTTT
.,TRBJ1-4,TRBV10-3,.,CAISEGAEKLFF,TGTGCCATCAGTGAGGGGGCTGAAAAACTGTTTTTT
.,TRBJ1-6,TRBV4-3,.,CASSQDLRGNNSPLHF,TGCGCCAGCAGCCAAGATCTCAGGGGCAATAATTCACCCCTCCACTTT
.,TRBJ1-4,TRBV6-5,.,CASSYLLDSINEKLFF,TGTGCCAGCAGTTACCTGCTGGACAGCATTAATGAAAAACTGTTTTTT
.,TRBJ2-7,TRBV7-2,.,CASSPSSEQYF,TGTGCCAGCAGCCCCTCCTCCGAGCAGTACTTC
.,TRBJ1-1,TRBV29-1,.,CSVEVGGRATEAFF,TGCAGCGTTGAAGTTGGGGGGAGAGCCACTGAAGCTTTCTTT
.,TRBJ1-2,TRBV5-1,.,CASSVGTLDGYTF,TGCGCCAGCAGCGTCGGGACTCTCGATGGCTACACCTTC
TRBD2,TRBJ2-1,TRBV28,.,CASSFGTSGRTEQFF,TGTGCCAGCAGTTTTGGGACTAGCGGCCGGACCGAGCAGTTCTTC
.,TRBJ2-7,TRBV4-2,.,CASSQGLGGEQYF,TGTGCCAGCAGCCAAGGACTAGGTGGCGAGCAGTACTTC
.,TRBJ1-5,TRBV24-1,.,CATSSGISNQPQHF,TGTGCCACCAGTTCCGGGATTAGCAATCAGCCCCAGCATTTT
TRBD2,TRBJ2-1,TRBV7-6,.,CASSARGTSNDEQFF,TGTGCCAGCAGCGCTCGAGGGACTAGTAATGATGAGCAGTTCTTC
.,TRBJ2-3,TRBV4-3,.,CASSQSRSNTDTQYF,TGCGCCAGCAGCCAATCCCGCTCTAACACAGATACGCAGTATTTT
TRBD2,TRBJ2-1,TRBV6-1,.,CASSGGGLAGVDEQFF,TGTGCCAGCAGTGGAGGGGGACTAGCGGGAGTAGATGAGCAGTTCTTC
TRBD1,TRBJ1-2,TRBV11-1,.,CASSFDRANYGYTF,TGTGCCAGCAGCTTCGACAGGGCTAACTATGGCTACACCTTC
.,TRBJ2-3,TRBV4-3,.,CASSQDWTDSTDTQYF,TGCGCCAGCAGCCAGGACTGGACGGATAGCACAGATACGCAGTATTTT
.,TRBJ1-6,TRBV19,.,CASSDTGLYNSPLHF,TGTGCCAGTAGTGATACAGGGCTCTATAATTCACCCCTCCACTTT
TRBD2,TRBJ2-1,TRBV29-1,.,CSVEDGPTQSGTYNEQFF,TGCAGCGTTGAAGATGGGCCCACGCAAAGCGGGACCTACAATGAGCAGTTCTTC
.,TRBJ1-2,TRBV24-1,.,CATSDPGLEGYTF,TGTGCCACCAGTGACCCGGGACTAGAAGGCTACACCTTC
TRBD1,TRBJ2-1,TRBV24-1,.,CATSDLRQGNNEQFF,TGTGCCACCAGTGATTTAAGACAGGGTAACAATGAGCAGTTCTTC
.,TRBJ1-1,TRBV5-6,few,CASSSSLGLGGEAFF,TGTGCCAGCAGCTCCTCTTTGGGGTTAGGCGGGGAAGCTTTCTTT
TRBD1,TRBJ2-7,TRBV5-6,once,CASSLQGTGVPYEQYF,TGTGCCAGCAGCTTGCAGGGGACAGGGGTCCCCTACGAGCAGTACTTC
.,TRBJ2-7,TRBV6-2/TRBV6-3,.,CASSAIGEEYF,TGTGCCAGCAGCGCAATCGGGGAGGAGTACTTC
.,TRBJ2-6,TRBV5-1,.,CASSLRTSGANVLTF,TGCGCCAGCAGCTTACGGACATCTGGGGCCAACGTCCTGACTTTC
TRBD1,TRBJ1-4,TRBV6-1,.,CASSVPGQRLNEKLFF,TGTGCCAGCAGTGTCCCGGGACAGCGGTTAAATGAAAAACTGTTTTTT
.,TRBJ2-3,TRBV5-8,.,CAYGGAGPDTQYF,TGTGCCTACGGGGGAGCGGGCCCAGATACGCAGTATTTT